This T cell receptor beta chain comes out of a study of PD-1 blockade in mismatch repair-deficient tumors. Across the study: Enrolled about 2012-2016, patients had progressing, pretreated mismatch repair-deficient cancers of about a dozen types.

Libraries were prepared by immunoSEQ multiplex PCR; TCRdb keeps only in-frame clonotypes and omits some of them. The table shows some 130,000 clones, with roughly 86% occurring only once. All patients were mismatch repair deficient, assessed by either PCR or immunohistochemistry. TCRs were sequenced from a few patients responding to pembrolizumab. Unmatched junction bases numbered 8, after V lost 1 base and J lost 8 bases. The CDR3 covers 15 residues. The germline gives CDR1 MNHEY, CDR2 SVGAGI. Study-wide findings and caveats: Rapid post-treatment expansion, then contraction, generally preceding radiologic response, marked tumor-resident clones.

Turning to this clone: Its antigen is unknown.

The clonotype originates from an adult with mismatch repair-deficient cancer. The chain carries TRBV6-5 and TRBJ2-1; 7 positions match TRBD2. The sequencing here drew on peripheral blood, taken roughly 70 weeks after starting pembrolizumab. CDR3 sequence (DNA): TGTGCCAGCAGTTACTACGGCGGGAGTGGCGATGAGCAGTTCTTC. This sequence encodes CASSYYGGSGDEQFF.